Below are 31 T cell receptor beta chains sequenced from a single sample in a study of shared clonotypes between healthy human individuals. The naive CD8 subset, CD45RO-negative cells positively selected for CCR7, excluded terminally differentiated effector memory CD45RA+ cells. The assay was immunoSEQ multiplex PCR, and TCRdb's table has in-frame clones only and misses some. Here the sample spans 2 million to 2.5 million clones, more than 85% being singletons. The sample taken for sequencing was naive CD8+ T cells from PBMCs. The receptors here all came from a man between 18 and 35 years old in good health. Some clones in this sample may be carry-over from other donors' samples.

This sequence joins TRBV27 and TRBJ2-7; no reliable D call. In germline, CDR1 is MNHEY, CDR2 SMNVEV (reference sequence). Trimming left V 0 bases short and J 9 bases short, with 12 bases between. The CDR3 has 13 residues. The chain's CDR3 is CASSLSGRYAQYF. Here the CDR3 DNA reads TGTGCCAGCAGTTTATCAGGGCGGTATGCGCAGTACTTC.

The rearrangement uses TRBV18 and TRBJ2-7, with TRBD2 as a possible D gene (5 bases). The CDR3 totals 15 residues. Germline CDR1 KGHSH, CDR2 LQKENI. Trimming left V 3 bases short and J 4 bases short, with 16 bases between. As DNA, the CDR3 is TGTGCCAGCTCACCCCCCCCTGGAGGCTGGTACGAGCAGTACTTC. Translated: CASSPPPGGWYEQYF.

This clone has a single count. J is TRBJ2-7 and V is TRBV28; D remains unclear. CDR3 length: 14 amino acids. Trimming took 6 bases from V and 6 from J, leaving 18 bases between them. Germline CDR1 MDHEN, CDR2 SYDVKM. This CDR3 reads CASRPTKTSLEQYF. CDR3 in DNA: TGTGCCAGCAGACCGACGAAAACAAGCCTCGAGCAGTACTTC.

With regard to this clone: In the same sample, other DNA sequences code for this CDR3. The rearrangement uses TRBV27 and TRBJ1-1; no clear D. V was clipped by 3 bases and J by 4 bases, with 9 bases between them. This CDR3 is 13 amino acids long. In germline, CDR1 is MNHEY, CDR2 SMNVEV (reference sequence). CDR3 in DNA: TGTGCCAGCAGTTTGGGGTTAGGCACTGAAGCTTTCTTT. It specifies CASSLGLGTEAFF.

The chain links TRBV7-3 to TRBJ2-1; D perhaps matches TRBD2 (6 bases). The V gene's germline CDR1 is SGHTA and CDR2 FQGTGA. CDR3 length: 15 residues. V was clipped by 2 bases and J by 8 bases, with 16 bases between them. CDR3 protein: CASSLFSGVRDEQFF. For the CDR3, the DNA is TGTGCCAGCAGCTTATTCTCGGGGGTGCGGGATGAGCAGTTCTTC.

The sample holds a few counts of this clone. The V gene is TRBV2, the J gene TRBJ1-2, with no clear D. With 3 bases removed from V and 1 base from J, the gap between germline ends came to 6 bases. Germline V gives CDR1 SNHLY, CDR2 FYNNEI. The CDR3 length is 13 residues. CDR3 region: CASSDSHNYGYTF. CDR3 bases: TGTGCCAGCAGTGATAGCCATAACTATGGCTACACCTTC.

V usage is TRBV7-7 and J usage is TRBJ2-7; 8 nucleotides align to TRBD2. V lost 4 bases, J lost 5 bases, and 4 bases stayed unmatched. Germline CDR1 and CDR2: SSHAT and FNYEAQ (reference sequence). This CDR3 is 13 amino acids long. The DNA of the CDR3 is TGTGCCAGCAGCTGCGGGGGGCGCGACGAGCAGTACTTC. Translated, it gives CASSCGGRDEQYF.

CDR3 sequence: CASSLLAGAPGANVLTF. CDR3 sequence (DNA): TGTGCCAGCAGCTTGCTAGCGGGAGCGCCTGGGGCCAACGTCCTGACTTTC. The J gene is TRBJ2-6, the V gene TRBV13, with 10 bases lining up with TRBD2. The CDR3 sequence is 17 residues long. With V trimmed by 3 bases and J by 2 bases, 4 bases remained unmatched. Germline values: CDR1 PRHDT, CDR2 FYEKMQ (reference sequence).

The CDR3 nucleotides are TGTGCCAGCAGCTCAATGGCCGGGACAGGGATTTGGGCCAAAAACATTCAGTACTTC. It encodes CASSSMAGTGIWAKNIQYF. This chain links TRBV13 with TRBJ2-4; TRBD1 matches 9 bases. CDR3 length equals 19 residues. Germline assignment: CDR1 PRHDT and CDR2 FYEKMQ (reference sequence). The V and J ends lost 4 bases and 1 base, in that order; junction bases with no gene match: 14. The entire variable domain, with the rest obtained from reference TRBV13 and TRBJ2-4, is as follows: AAGVIQSPRHLIKEKRETATLKCYPIPRHDTVYWYQQGPGQDPQFLISFYEKMQSDKGSIPDRFSAQQFSDYHSELNMSSLELGDSALYFCASSSMAGTGIWAKNIQYFGAGTRLSVL.

The V call is TRBV30, the J call TRBJ2-7; 14 bases are shared with TRBD2. The CDR3 has 14 residues. Germline lookup yields CDR1 GTSNPN and CDR2 SVGIG (reference sequence). J was trimmed by 3 bases and V by 7 bases; bases with no gene match: 5. CDR3 amino acids: CASSGTSGSYEQYF. In DNA form, the CDR3 reads TGTGCCTCCTCCGGGACTAGCGGGAGCTACGAGCAGTACTTC. The full variable domain, in which reference TRBV30 and TRBJ2-7 provide the parts outside the CDR3, is SQTIHQWPATLVQPVGSPLSLECTVEGTSNPNLYWYRQAAGRGLQLLFYSVGIGQISSEVPQNLSASRPQDRQFILSSKKLLLSDSGFYLCASSGTSGSYEQYFGPGTRLTVT.

The chain has TRBV6-6 and TRBJ2-3; D possibly corresponds to TRBD2 (6 bases). Germline V gene data show CDR1 as MNHNY and CDR2 as SVGAGI (reference sequence). Trimming shortened V by 2 bases and J by 5 bases, and 14 bases separated the two germline ends. This CDR3 spans 15 amino acids. The CDR3 loop is CASSYESGRRDTQYF. CDR3 nucleotides: TGTGCCAGCAGTTACGAGAGTGGGAGGCGAGATACGCAGTATTTT.

This clone was detected a few times. This chain links TRBV27 with TRBJ2-2; D is undetermined. Trimming took 0 bases from V and 7 from J, leaving 9 bases between them. Looked up from germline, CDR1 is MNHEY and CDR2 is SMNVEV (reference sequence). The CDR3 runs to 14 residues. The CDR3 loop is CASSLSIASGELFF. The CDR3 DNA sequence: TGTGCCAGCAGTTTATCTATTGCTAGCGGGGAGCTGTTTTTT.

This clone showed up just a few times. The chain couples TRBV6-5 to TRBJ2-7; 9 bases are a match to TRBD2. Germline CDR1 MNHEY, CDR2 SVGAGI. V was pared by 0 bases and J by 4 bases, with 4 bases of the junction left unmatched. The CDR3 loop spans 15 amino acids. CDR3 nucleotide sequence: TGTGCCAGCAGTTACTCGGCTAGCGGGATTTACGAGCAGTACTTC. The encoded protein is CASSYSASGIYEQYF.

The chain joins TRBV7-6 to TRBJ2-1; the match to TRBD2 covers 8 bases. Germline loops: CDR1 SGHVS, CDR2 FNYEAQ. The CDR3 totals 17 residues. The junction had 9 bases not matched to a gene; V was cut back by 5 bases and J by 0 bases. CDR3 DNA: TGTGCCAGCAGCATCTATTCCGGGACTAGCTCCTACAATGAGCAGTTCTTC. It translates to CASSIYSGTSSYNEQFF.

The V call is TRBV19, the J call TRBJ1-1; D gene ambiguous. CDR3 size: 13 residues. In germline, CDR1 is LNHDA, CDR2 SQIVND (reference sequence). V lost 4 bases to trimming and J lost 1 base, with 7 bases between them. CDR3: CASSKRKNTEAFF. The CDR3 nucleotides read TGTGCCAGTAGTAAACGGAAGAACACTGAAGCTTTCTTT.

The chain couples TRBV18 to TRBJ1-1, with D possibly TRBD1 on 6 matching bases. CDR3 length: 17 residues. Germline V lookup: CDR1 KGHSH, CDR2 LQKENI. Trimming took off 3 bases at V and 1 base at J, with 18 bases between the two ends. The CDR3: CASSPDRPGHSNTEAFF. CDR3 bases: TGTGCCAGCTCACCCGATCGACCGGGACACTCGAACACTGAAGCTTTCTTT.

The chain uses TRBV10-1 and TRBJ2-1, with TRBD2 identical over 9 bases. J gave up 3 bases and V 6 bases, and 12 bases lay outside the gene matches. CDR3 length: 17 amino acids. CDR1 WNHNN and CDR2 SYGVQD come from the germline V gene (reference sequence). The CDR3 sequence: CASSPGTSSLGYNEQFF. The DNA of the CDR3 is TGCGCCAGCAGCCCAGGGACTAGCAGCTTAGGCTACAATGAGCAGTTCTTC.

Note on this clone: Other nucleotide sequences in the sample specify the same CDR3. The chain joins TRBV9 to TRBJ2-1; D uncertain. In germline, CDR1 is SGDLS, CDR2 YYNGEE. Trimming stripped 0 bases from V and 6 bases from J, with 4 bases between. CDR3 length: 12 amino acids. The CDR3 region is CASSVASNEQFF. The CDR3 DNA follows: TGTGCCAGCAGCGTAGCGTCCAATGAGCAGTTCTTC.

This chain connects TRBV5-1 to TRBJ1-1; D gene ambiguous. The CDR3 covers 13 residues. The germline gives CDR1 SGHRS, CDR2 YFSETQ. V lost 5 bases and J 2 bases, leaving 10 bases between the germline ends. The CDR3 spells CASRTGGNTEAFF. The CDR3 DNA is TGCGCCAGCAGAACTGGAGGAAACACTGAAGCTTTCTTT.

V gene TRBV4-2 combines with J gene TRBJ1-5; D is possibly TRBD1 (6 bases). The germline V gene has CDR1 LGHNA and CDR2 YNFKEQ. V was trimmed by 0 bases and J by 7 bases, leaving 13 bases between them. The CDR3 contains 15 residues. CDR3 in amino acids: CASSQDSEGGQPQHF. For the CDR3, the DNA is TGTGCCAGCAGCCAAGATTCCGAGGGGGGACAGCCCCAGCATTTT.

The CDR3 loop reads CASSLLAGALSEQFF. CDR3 nucleotides: TGTGCCAGCAGCTTACTAGCGGGAGCTTTGAGTGAGCAGTTCTTC. This chain links TRBV7-8 with TRBJ2-1; 10 bases align to TRBD2. Trimming at V came to 2 bases and at J to 9 bases, leaving 7 bases not matched to a gene. The CDR3 runs to 15 residues. Germline V gene data show CDR1 as SGHVS and CDR2 as FQNEAQ.

Only one count was recorded for this clone. The chain links TRBV7-6 to TRBJ2-7, with D perhaps TRBD2 (6 bases). The CDR3 sequence is 15 residues long. V was clipped by 1 base and J by 2 bases, with 12 bases between them. The germline V gene has CDR1 SGHVS and CDR2 FNYEAQ. CDR3 bases: TGTGCCAGCAGCTTAGACGACGGGAGCCCCTACGAGCAGTACTTC. As protein: CASSLDDGSPYEQYF. The variable domain in full, with the rest retrieved from reference TRBV7-6 and TRBJ2-7, is GAGVSQSPRYKVTKRGQDVALRCDPISGHVSLYWYRQALGQGPEFLTYFNYEAQQDKSGLPNDRFSAERPEGSISTLTIQRTEQRDSAMYRCASSLDDGSPYEQYFGPGTRLTVT.

Points on this clone: The junction does not match germline at one end; this may be a read error. The rearrangement links TRBV30 to TRBJ2-3, with D perhaps TRBD1 (5 bases). CDR1 and CDR2 from the germline V gene are GTSNPN and SVGIG (reference sequence). The CDR3 runs to 13 residues. The CDR3 DNA follows: TGTGCCTGGAGTGTCTTGGGCACAGGTACGCAGTATTTT. Its translation: CAWSVLGTGTQYF.

CDR3 DNA sequence: TGTGCCACCAGCAGAGATGCCACAGACCAAGAGACCCAGTACTTC. Protein sequence: CATSRDATDQETQYF. This sequence joins TRBV15 and TRBJ2-5; D is ambiguous. V dropped 0 bases and J dropped 0 bases, with 8 bases sitting between them. Germline loops: CDR1 LNHNV, CDR2 YYDKDF (reference sequence). CDR3 length: 15 amino acids. The full variable domain, with the rest looked up from reference TRBV15 and TRBJ2-5, is DAMVIQNPRYQVTQFGKPVTLSCSQTLNHNVMYWYQQKSSQAPKLLFHYYDKDFNNEADTPDNFQSRRPNTSFCFLDIRSPGLGDTAMYLCATSRDATDQETQYFGPGTRLLVL.

With regard to this clone: The sample contains more than one DNA sequence encoding this CDR3. The V and J genes are TRBV7-9 and TRBJ1-2; 9 bases line up with TRBD1. Germline lookup yields CDR1 SEHNR and CDR2 FQNEAQ (reference sequence). The CDR3 is 13 residues long. V lost 5 bases to trimming and J lost 6 bases; unmatched junction nucleotides: 4. As DNA, the CDR3 is TGTGCCAGCAGCCTTCGACAGGGGGATGGCTACACCTTC. It is translated as CASSLRQGDGYTF.

The V gene is TRBV10-2, the J gene TRBJ1-5, with TRBD1 identical over 10 bases. The CDR3 has 16 residues. With V trimmed by 6 bases and J by 4 bases, 9 bases remained unmatched. Looked up from germline, CDR1 is WSHSY and CDR2 is SAAADI. The CDR3 is CASRKDRGGRNQPQHF. DNA for the CDR3: TGCGCCAGCAGGAAGGACAGGGGGGGTAGAAATCAGCCCCAGCATTTT.

As regards this clone: Other DNA sequences of this sample code for an identical CDR3. V usage is TRBV7-9 and J usage is TRBJ2-5, with TRBD1 identical over 7 bases. The CDR3 is made up of 13 amino acids. Trimming took 3 bases from V and 3 from J; bases not matched to a gene: 1. Germline lookup yields CDR1 SEHNR and CDR2 FQNEAQ (reference sequence). Here the CDR3 DNA reads TGTGCCAGCAGCTTTCAGGGGGAAGAGACCCAGTACTTC. This sequence encodes CASSFQGEETQYF.

V gene TRBV11-3 combines with J gene TRBJ2-1, with 10 positions matching TRBD1. Germline loops: CDR1 SGHNT, CDR2 YENEEA. The CDR3 loop spans 15 amino acids. The trim removed 3 bases at V and 5 bases at J, leaving 4 bases unmatched. Here the CDR3 reads CASSLDRGNHNEQFF. In DNA form, the CDR3 reads TGTGCCAGCAGCTTGGACAGGGGGAATCACAATGAGCAGTTCTTC.

The chain combines TRBV27 with TRBJ2-7; 10 bases match TRBD1. This CDR3 contains 16 residues. V gave up 2 bases and J gave up 1 base; unmatched junction bases: 5. Germline assignment: CDR1 MNHEY and CDR2 SMNVEV (reference sequence). In DNA, the CDR3 is TGTGCCAGCAGTTTAATTTCGGGACAGGGGTCCTACGAGCAGTACTTC. Protein sequence: CASSLISGQGSYEQYF.

This sequence joins TRBV10-2 and TRBJ1-2; 7 bases align to TRBD1. The CDR3 contains 13 residues. After removal of 8 bases from V and 7 bases from J, the junction contained 10 bases not matched to a gene. Germline-derived CDR1 and CDR2 are WSHSY and SAAADI. CDR3 protein: CASGSGTVSGYTF. DNA for the CDR3: TGCGCCAGCGGTTCCGGGACAGTTTCTGGCTACACCTTC.

This chain uses TRBV28 with TRBJ1-2; 8 positions match TRBD1. The CDR3 is 14 amino acids. J lost 4 bases, V lost 5 bases, and 6 bases had no gene match. Germline V gene data show CDR1 as MDHEN and CDR2 as SYDVKM. The CDR3 bases are TGTGCCAGCAGTCCAGACAGGGGCCCCTATGGCTACACCTTC. It codes for CASSPDRGPYGYTF.